This T cell receptor (beta chain) was sequenced during a study of blood T cell repertoires in COVID-19. Per the germline V gene, CDR1 is SGHAT and CDR2 is FQNNGV. The CDR3 sequence is 18 residues long. The V gene lost 3 bases and the J gene lost 0 bases, with 15 bases spanning the gap. This clone was counted a single time. Produced via immunoSEQ multiplex PCR; TCRdb's table is partial and in-frame only. The sample comprises over 350,000 clones, about 85% of which are singletons, and about 2% rests with the top ten. Recruitment covered about two dozen US areas and drew participants whose ages spanned roughly 18 to 100 years.

This TCR was recovered from a woman between 18 and 30 years old with acute COVID-19. The sample consisted of PBMCs or T cells enriched from blood (not recorded which). This rearrangement joins TRBV11-2 to TRBJ2-6, with D maybe TRBD1 (6 bases). The CDR3 nucleotides read TGTGCCAGCAGCTTTCCAGGGGCACCTTCCTCTGGGGCCAACGTCCTGACTTTC. It yields the protein CASSFPGAPSSGANVLTF.